The 20 T cell receptor beta chains in this list originate from one sample, sequenced in a study of post-analysis software for immune sequencing data. Study conclusions and caveats: Controls showed lower frequencies than patients for a handful of TRBV segments, and TRBV5-6, TRBV5-1 and TRBV20-1 were among these.

Every TCR beta cDNA library bore unique molecular identifiers. TCRdb itself ran the PCR reads through MiXCR, one entry per CDR3 protein. The table has roughly 700,000 distinct CDR3 sequences, around 27% seen once. Antigen specificity for these receptors is unknown. The sample was blood. All receptors derive from a girl aged 10-17 years with multiple sclerosis.

The sample holds a few counts of this clonotype. The rearrangement joins TRBV28 to TRBJ1-1; TRBD1 might be the D (5 bases). Germline V gene lookup returns CDR1 MDHEN and CDR2 SYDVKM. V shed 3 bases and J shed 7 bases, with 12 bases lying between them. The CDR3 is 13 residues long. The CDR3 is CASSLAGGFEAFF. For the CDR3, the DNA is TGTGCCAGCAGTTTGGCTGGGGGATTTGAAGCTTTCTTT.

The table lists this clonotype with a few counts. The V gene is TRBV20-1, the J gene TRBJ2-5; D possibly corresponds to TRBD2 (6 bases). The CDR3 extends over 14 amino acids. Germline V lookup: CDR1 DFQATT, CDR2 SNEGSKA (reference sequence). Trimming left V 4 bases short and J 2 bases short, with 14 bases between. The CDR3 protein is CSATPSGLQETQYF. The CDR3 nucleotides read TGCAGTGCTACCCCCTCTGGACTACAAGAGACCCAGTACTTC.

The V gene is TRBV7-2, the J gene TRBJ2-3; no reliable D call. The CDR3 extends over 14 amino acids. V was clipped by 1 base and J by 6 bases, with 11 bases between them. Germline CDR1 reads SGHTA; CDR2 reads FQGNSA. CDR3 protein: CASSLVHSGDTQYF. The CDR3 nucleotides read TGTGCCAGCAGCTTAGTCCACTCCGGGGATACGCAGTATTTT.

This clonotype turned up a few times. The V gene is TRBV7-2, the J gene TRBJ2-7; 9 bases are shared with TRBD1. V lost 4 bases and J lost 6; bases outside the gene matches: 7. Germline V CDR1 and CDR2: SGHTA, FQGNSA. The CDR3 contains 14 residues. The CDR3 DNA reads TGTGCCAGCAGCTCGGGACAGGGTTTGATCGAGCAGTACTTC. Protein: CASSSGQGLIEQYF. The entire variable domain, with the rest obtained from reference TRBV7-2 and TRBJ2-7, is as follows: GAGVSQSPSNKVTEKGKDVELRCDPISGHTALYWYRQSLGQGLEFLIYFQGNSAPDKSGLPSDRFSAERTGGSVSTLTIQRTQQEDSAVYLCASSSGQGLIEQYFGPGTRLTVT.

Concerning this clonotype itself: Its ends do not fully match the called genes, so a read error is possible. V is TRBV20-1 and J is TRBJ2-1, with 11 bases aligning to TRBD2. This CDR3 comprises 15 residues. Germline loops: CDR1 DFQATT, CDR2 SNEGSKA (reference sequence). CDR3 DNA sequence: TGCAGTGCTAGAATGACTAGCGGGACTTACAGTGAGCAGTTCTTC. It yields the protein CSARMTSGTYSEQFF.

The chain combines TRBV19 with TRBJ2-1, with D unresolved. CDR3 length: 14 amino acids. Trimming left V 6 bases short and J 4 bases short, with 13 bases between. Germline V gene lookup returns CDR1 LNHDA and CDR2 SQIVND (reference sequence). The CDR3 region has the DNA TGTGCCAGTAGCTACTACGACGGATACAATGAGCAGTTCTTC. Translation gives CASSYYDGYNEQFF.

This clonotype was seen only a few times. The chain uses TRBV27 and TRBJ1-6; D gene ambiguous. Trimming shortened V by 7 bases and J by 0 bases, and 4 bases separated the two germline ends. CDR1 MNHEY and CDR2 SMNVEV come from the germline V gene (reference sequence). The CDR3 has 13 residues. The CDR3 DNA sequence: TGTGCCAGCAAGGGCTCCTATAATTCACCCCTCCACTTT. It codes for CASKGSYNSPLHF.

This chain joins TRBV11-2 and TRBJ2-3, with 15 bases aligning to TRBD2. CDR3 length: 17 amino acids. The germline V gene encodes CDR1 SGHAT and CDR2 FQNNGV. The J segment lost 6 bases and the V segment lost 1 base, leaving 5 bases of the junction unmatched. In DNA, the CDR3 is TGTGCCAGCAGCTTAGGGACTAGCGGGAGGGCCGAGGATACGCAGTATTTT. It codes for CASSLGTSGRAEDTQYF.

This chain uses TRBV6-1 with TRBJ2-7, with 8 bases aligning to TRBD1. Germline CDR1 MNHNS, CDR2 SASEGT. The CDR3 consists of 16 residues. Losses at the gene ends were 2 bases for V and 5 bases for J; bases not matched to a gene: 11. CDR3 nucleotide sequence: TGTGCCAGCAGTGAAAGGGGTCAGGGGGCGAACAACGAGCAGTACTTC. As protein: CASSERGQGANNEQYF.

This clonotype was recorded at least ten times. The rearrangement joins TRBV12-3 or TRBV12-4 to TRBJ1-2; no firm D call. The CDR3 loop spans 14 amino acids. With 4 bases removed from V and 5 bases from J, the gap between germline ends came to 14 bases. CDR3 region: CASSSPPREYGYTF. The CDR3 bases are TGTGCCAGCAGTTCTCCCCCACGGGAATATGGCTACACCTTC.

This clonotype was seen a few times. The CDR3 DNA follows: TGCAGTGCTAGCCGTGATACCTACGAGCAGTACTTC. It specifies CSASRDTYEQYF. The rearrangement joins TRBV20-1 to TRBJ2-7, with D unresolved. Germline V lookup: CDR1 DFQATT, CDR2 SNEGSKA (reference sequence). Trimming removed 3 bases at V and 2 bases at J, with 8 bases between. The CDR3 length is 12 residues.

This chain uses TRBV25-1 with TRBJ1-1; unclear D gene. The ends were cut back, 2 bases at V and 4 bases at J, with 14 bases in the middle. The V gene's germline CDR1 is MGHDK and CDR2 SYGVNS. This CDR3 contains 15 residues. The DNA for the CDR3 is TGTGCCAGCAGTGAAGGAGGGCCCGGGAGCACTGAAGCTTTCTTT. The encoded protein is CASSEGGPGSTEAFF.

This chain joins TRBV4-1 and TRBJ2-5; D may match TRBD1 or TRBD2 (5 bases each). V lost 4 bases, J lost 11 bases, and 23 bases lay in between. Germline CDR1 and CDR2: MGHRA and YSYEKL. The CDR3 is 15 residues long. This CDR3 is CASSPRDHARDEQYF. CDR3 coding DNA: TGCGCCAGCAGCCCCAGGGACCACGCCCGGGATGAGCAGTACTTC.

Only a few counts were recorded for this clonotype. The chain couples TRBV10-3 to TRBJ2-7, with unresolved D. The germline gives CDR1 ENHRY, CDR2 SYGVKD. This CDR3 is built from 12 residues. Trimming stripped 2 bases from V and 6 bases from J, with 8 bases between. CDR3 bases: TGTGCCATCAGTGAGCCGAATCGCGAGCAGTACTTC. Amino acids: CAISEPNREQYF.

This clonotype was observed a few times. The rearrangement joins TRBV20-1 to TRBJ1-1, with D possibly TRBD1 on 6 matching bases. Looked up from germline, CDR1 is DFQATT and CDR2 is SNEGSKA (reference sequence). CDR3 length: 12 amino acids. V was clipped by 5 bases and J by 1 base, with 8 bases between them. The CDR3 reads CSAGGANTEAFF. CDR3 DNA: TGCAGTGCTGGGGGGGCGAACACTGAAGCTTTCTTT.

The V call is TRBV20-1, the J call TRBJ2-1; 7 nucleotides line up with TRBD2. The germline CDR1 and CDR2 sequences are DFQATT and SNEGSKA (reference sequence). CDR3 length: 19 amino acids. The ends lost 5 bases at V and 0 bases at J; junction bases unmatched: 19. The CDR3 region is CSAWTPLAVVPSSYNEQFF. Here the CDR3 DNA reads TGCAGTGCTTGGACCCCTCTAGCGGTCGTCCCCAGCTCCTACAATGAGCAGTTCTTC.

The chain combines TRBV5-1 with TRBJ2-1; D is perhaps TRBD1 or TRBD2 (5 bases each). Between the trimmed V and J ends, which lost 3 bases and 8 bases, there was a span of 15 bases. CDR1 and CDR2 (germline): SGHRS, YFSETQ. The CDR3 runs 14 residues. In nucleotides, the CDR3 is TGCGCCAGCAGCTGGGGCCCACTAGAGGATGAGCAGTTCTTC. It yields the protein CASSWGPLEDEQFF.

A word on this clonotype: A much larger clone sits a single nucleotide away, making a read error possible. The chain is built from TRBV4-2 and TRBJ2-3, with D uncertain. Germline values: CDR1 LGHNA, CDR2 YNFKEQ. The CDR3 spans 13 residues. Trimming pared 1 base from V and 8 bases from J, leaving 10 bases between. The CDR3 region has the DNA TGTGCCAGCAGCCAAGTTCCGGCAGGTACGCAGTATTTT. Amino acids: CASSQVPAGTQYF.

This rearrangement joins TRBV4-1 to TRBJ2-3; tentatively, D is TRBD2 (7 bases). The CDR3 has 20 amino acids. The ends were cut back, 2 bases at V and 2 bases at J, with 26 bases in the middle. Per the germline V gene, CDR1 is MGHRA and CDR2 is YSYEKL. This chain's CDR3 is CASSQILCRDTGGHTDTQYF. The DNA for the CDR3 is TGCGCCAGCAGCCAAATCTTGTGCAGGGACACGGGGGGTCACACAGATACGCAGTATTTT.

This rearrangement joins TRBV7-9 to TRBJ1-4; the match to TRBD1 covers 7 bases. The germline gives CDR1 SEHNR, CDR2 FQNEAQ (reference sequence). V was clipped by 5 bases and J by 8 bases; unmatched bases: 11. The CDR3 is made up of 15 amino acids. The CDR3 here is CASSQRQGLGEKLFF. Here the CDR3 DNA reads TGTGCCAGCAGCCAACGACAGGGCCTCGGGGAAAAACTGTTTTTT.